The sequence of this T cell receptor (beta chain) was determined in a study of response to subunit inactivated influenza vaccine. A single record per CDR3 protein comes from TCRdb applying MiXCR to the RT-PCR reads. The sample lists a few hundred thousand distinct CDR3 sequences, 21% occurring once. Study-wide findings and caveats: After each seasonal influenza vaccination, few new T cells are recruited, the authors suggested.

The germline V gene has CDR1 DFQATT and CDR2 SNEGSKA (reference sequence). The CDR3 sequence is 14 residues long. J lost 3 bases, V lost 1 base, and 5 bases had no gene match. To note about this clonotype: As yet, its antigen is unknown.

The clonotype originates from a man between 45 and 75 years old who received an inactivated influenza vaccine. The rearrangement joins TRBV20-1 to TRBJ1-2; 7 bases are a match to TRBD1. The sequences come from PBMCs from blood, collected approximately 20 months after vaccination. CDR3 nucleotides: TGCAGTGCTAGAGCCGACGACAGGGACTATGGCTACACCTTC. Translating it yields CSARADDRDYGYTF.